The clone carrying this TCR beta chain was picked up many times. Its cognate antigen is unknown. The sample comes from a study of T cells after posttransplantation cyclophosphamide. Study results and caveats: Later blood repertoires were often dominated by clones from the donor CD8+ memory compartment.

TCRdb's copy holds only in-frame clones and misses some; the assay was immunoSEQ multiplex PCR. The sample holds almost 35,000 clones, and no clone turns up only once. The CDR3 consists of 16 residues. V was trimmed by 4 bases and J by 1 base, leaving 13 bases between them. Germline V gives CDR1 KGHDR, CDR2 SFDVKD. The sequenced sample was PBMCs. The source is a woman between 50 and 59 years old in good health and a related stem cell transplant donor. The V gene is TRBV24-1, the J gene TRBJ2-1; D uncertain. The CDR3 region is CATSDLALASYNEQFF. CDR3 in DNA: TGTGCCACCAGTGACCTGGCCCTGGCTTCCTACAATGAGCAGTTCTTC.